This T cell receptor (beta chain) is from a study of blood T cell repertoires in COVID-19. On the study more broadly: Material from acute and convalescent COVID-19 was sourced from the United States, Italy and Spain. In each case, the material was cDNA or gDNA derived from T cells, B-cell-depleted T cells, or PBMCs.

Original handling: Reference gene primer amplification gave nucleated cell count estimates. Libraries were prepared by immunoSEQ multiplex PCR; TCRdb keeps only in-frame clonotypes and omits some of them. V and J calls and clone size follow that table, whereas D and trimming were derived from the DNA. The top ten clones hold approximately 2.5% of a sample with about 190,000 clones, about 88% of them seen once. Losses at the gene ends were 4 bases for V and 3 bases for J; bases not matched to a gene: 5. Per germline, CDR1 SGHAT and CDR2 FQNNGV. This CDR3 has 14 residues. This sequence joins TRBV11-2 and TRBJ1-1, with 7 nucleotides matching TRBD1. The receptor comes from a man aged 35 to 55 with active or convalescent COVID-19. The sequenced sample consisted of peripheral blood. The CDR3 DNA follows: TGTGCCAGCAGCTCAACAGGGGAGGACACTGAAGCTTTCTTT. The encoded protein is CASSSTGEDTEAFF.